This T cell receptor beta chain was recorded in a study of control samples from healthy donors and cancer patients. Produced via immunoSEQ multiplex PCR; TCRdb's table is partial and in-frame only. The sample shows approximately 70,000 clones, roughly 80% of them seen only once. In its sample, this clone was seen once. Trimming left V 7 bases short and J 4 bases short, with 18 bases between. Germline V lookup: CDR1 SNHLY, CDR2 FYNNEI. This CDR3 has 15 residues. The source is a man aged 45-60 years in good health. Sequencing used blood. This chain connects TRBV2 to TRBJ2-3, with a weak D call TRBD2 (5 bases). CDR3 protein: CASTPGIATPDTQYF. CDR3 coding DNA: TGTGCCAGCACCCCCGGGATAGCCACCCCAGATACGCAGTATTTT.